This TCR beta chain was captured in a study of CD8 T cells in Susac syndrome. General study findings and limits: The study conceded that its TCR sequencing and HLA analysis involved relatively few individuals.

The RNA input was roughly 0.45 to 1 ug, and it was reverse transcribed with random hexamers. The authors amplified TCR beta CDR3 across 54 Vbeta and 13 Jbeta using immunoSEQ multiplex PCR. One entry per CDR3 protein, called by TCRdb with MiXCR from the immunoSEQ multiplex PCR reads. Among fewer than 150,000 distinct CDR3 sequences listed, 91% were seen once. The V and J ends lost 0 bases and 5 bases, in that order; junction bases with no gene match: 11. The CDR3 spans 16 residues. CDR1 DFQATT and CDR2 SNEGSKA come from the germline V gene (reference sequence). The TEMRA cells underwent FACS enrichment, while the CD8+ and CD4+ T cells underwent negative isolation. As concerns this clonotype: What it recognizes is unknown.

The sequenced sample consisted of CD8+ T cells from PBMCs. The genes are TRBV20-1 and TRBJ1-1; the match to TRBD1 covers 8 bases. This clonotype originated in a human donor with multiple sclerosis. CDR3: CSARDRAQGGWTEAFF. The DNA of the CDR3 is TGCAGTGCTAGAGATCGGGCACAGGGGGGATGGACTGAAGCTTTCTTT.